This T cell receptor (beta chain) appears in the sequencing data of a study of blood T cell repertoires in COVID-19. Per the authors' pipeline: Estimated nucleated cell counts came from reference gene primer amplification. Generated by immunoSEQ multiplex PCR, the TCRdb table keeps only in-frame clones and is missing some. Clone size and the V and J calls come from that table; the DNA yielded D and trimming. The sample holds hundreds of thousands of clones, less than 90% seen once. The sequenced material came from peripheral blood. This clonotype originated in a man aged 25-45 years with active or convalescent COVID-19.

The CDR3 region has the DNA TGTGCCAGCAGCTTAGGAGACGGGTTCTCTGGGGCCAACGTCCTGACTTTC. Its translation is CASSLGDGFSGANVLTF. The chain recombines TRBV13 with TRBJ2-6; no firm D call. Germline V gene data show CDR1 as PRHDT and CDR2 as FYEKMQ (reference sequence). V lost 0 bases and J 0 bases, leaving 9 bases between the germline ends. The CDR3 has 17 residues.